Given below is one TCR beta chain in context. Its antigen is as yet unknown. This record belongs to a study of beta chain features in type 1 diabetes. Points from the study as a whole: A moderate, significant TCRB CDR3 shortening appeared in type 1 diabetes across four CD4+ subsets.

This CDR3 has 13 residues. V was clipped by 6 bases and J by 3 bases, with 9 bases between them. Expressed TCRB transcripts were sequenced after all isolated RNA was converted to cDNA. Sequencing used immunoSEQ multiplex PCR; TCRdb keeps in-frame clones, though not all of them. Found here are 250,000 to 300,000 clones, about 8.5% of them singletons; the top ten hold more than 0.9%. Sequenced input: central memory CD4+ T cells from blood. The sequence derives from a woman between 18 and 29 years old in good health. The chain combines TRBV23-1 with TRBJ1-5; perhaps TRBD1 as D (5 bases). Being an ORF, TRBV23-1 has a function that is uncertain. CDR3 protein: CASSDRLNQPQHF. As DNA, the CDR3 is TGCGCCAGCAGCGACAGACTCAATCAGCCCCAGCATTTT.